One sample yielded the 24 T cell receptor beta chains listed below, sequenced in a study of blood T cell repertoires in COVID-19. Assay used: immunoSEQ multiplex PCR; TCRdb lists only in-frame clones, some missing. The sample lists 300,000 or so clones; about 93% were seen once. Source material: PBMCs or T cells enriched from blood (not recorded which). These receptors came from a woman in her thirties who had recovered from COVID-19.

The chain combines TRBV3-1 (or the pseudogene TRBV3-2) with TRBJ1-2; D is ambiguous. Germline V gene lookup returns CDR1 LGHDT and CDR2 YNNKEL (reference sequence). Trimming left V 0 bases short and J 0 bases short, with 5 bases between. This CDR3 comprises 14 residues. CDR3 loop: CASSQDRANYGYTF. The DNA of the CDR3 is TGTGCCAGCAGCCAAGATCGGGCTAACTATGGCTACACCTTC.

V usage is TRBV29-1 and J usage is TRBJ1-1; no clear D gene. The germline V gene has CDR1 SQVTM and CDR2 ANQGSEA. Trimming cost V 5 bases and J 7 bases, with 11 bases left between them. This CDR3 contains 11 residues. CDR3 nucleotides: TGCAGCGTTCTAGATAAGGTTGAAGCTTTCTTT. Protein sequence: CSVLDKVEAFF. Full variable domain (missing parts from reference TRBV29-1 and TRBJ1-1): SAVISQKPSRDICQRGTSLTIQCQVDSQVTMMFWYRQQPGQSLTLIATANQGSEATYESGFVIDKFPISRPNLTFSTLTVSNMSPEDSSIYLCSVLDKVEAFFGQGTRLTVV.

The chain combines TRBV18 with TRBJ2-1; 15 bases are shared with TRBD2. The CDR3 length is 18 residues. The J segment lost 8 bases and the V segment lost 5 bases, leaving 13 bases of the junction unmatched. Germline assignment: CDR1 KGHSH and CDR2 LQKENI. CDR3 sequence (DNA): TGTGCCAGCTCAACAAGGCCGGGACTAGCGGGAGGCAATGATGAGCAGTTCTTC. As protein: CASSTRPGLAGGNDEQFF.

The V and J genes are TRBV5-1 and TRBJ2-1; 7 bases fit TRBD2. From germline, CDR1 is SGHRS and CDR2 YFSETQ. The CDR3 has 17 amino acids. Trimming took 0 bases from V and 0 from J; bases not matched to a gene: 6. The CDR3 DNA reads as TGCGCCAGCAGCTTGGCCTCGAGGGAGGGCTCCTACAATGAGCAGTTCTTC. Translation gives CASSLASREGSYNEQFF.

This chain joins TRBV7-2 and TRBJ1-4, with D hard to call. Germline CDR1 reads SGHTA; CDR2 reads FQGNSA. The CDR3 sequence is 15 residues long. The V end lost 4 bases, the J end lost 0 bases, and 9 bases lay between the germline ends. CDR3 in DNA: TGTGCCAGCAGCTCCCCAACTACAACTAATGAAAAACTGTTTTTT. Translation: CASSSPTTTNEKLFF. The full variable domain, rest sourced from reference TRBV7-2 and TRBJ1-4, is GAGVSQSPSNKVTEKGKDVELRCDPISGHTALYWYRQSLGQGLEFLIYFQGNSAPDKSGLPSDRFSAERTGGSVSTLTIQRTQQEDSAVYLCASSSPTTTNEKLFFGSGTQLSVL.

J is TRBJ1-1 and V is TRBV27; perhaps TRBD1 as D (6 bases). Trimming left V 4 bases short and J 3 bases short, with 15 bases between. The V gene's germline CDR1 is MNHEY and CDR2 SMNVEV (reference sequence). The CDR3 loop spans 15 amino acids. In DNA form, the CDR3 reads TGTGCCAGCAGTTCCTCGGGACAATGGGACACTGAAGCTTTCTTT. Translation gives CASSSSGQWDTEAFF.

The genes are TRBV5-1 and TRBJ2-5, with unresolved D. V was cut by 2 bases and J by 5 bases, with 4 bases left in between. The CDR3 is 11 residues long. Germline assignment: CDR1 SGHRS and CDR2 YFSETQ. CDR3 nucleotide sequence: TGCGCCAGCAGCTTCTCGGAGACCCAGTACTTC. As protein: CASSFSETQYF. Complete variable domain (other parts from reference TRBV5-1 and TRBJ2-5): KAGVTQTPRYLIKTRGQQVTLSCSPISGHRSVSWYQQTPGQGLQFLFEYFSETQRNKGNFPGRFSGRQFSNSRSEMNVSTLELGDSALYLCASSFSETQYFGPGTRLLVL.

This chain links TRBV28 with TRBJ2-3; TRBD2 matches 7 bases. The CDR3 runs 15 residues. V dropped 3 bases and J dropped 0; count of bases not matched to a gene: 3. Germline V gene lookup returns CDR1 MDHEN and CDR2 SYDVKM. CDR3: CASSLEGGSTDTQYF. Written as DNA, the CDR3 is TGTGCCAGCAGTTTGGAGGGAGGGAGCACAGATACGCAGTATTTT.

The chain uses TRBV30 and TRBJ2-7; TRBD2 matches 8 bases. This CDR3 comprises 14 residues. Germline CDR1 GTSNPN, CDR2 SVGIG (reference sequence). With 3 bases clipped from V and 1 base from J, the junction kept 5 bases outside the gene matches. CDR3 in amino acids: CAWRAGTRSYEQYF. The CDR3 coding sequence is TGTGCCTGGAGGGCCGGGACTAGATCCTACGAGCAGTACTTC.

This clone was seen once. The rearrangement joins TRBV19 to TRBJ2-1, with D maybe TRBD2 (6 bases). CDR1 is LNHDA and CDR2 is SQIVND in the germline V gene (reference sequence). V was cut by 6 bases and J by 7 bases, with 16 bases left in between. The CDR3 loop spans 14 amino acids. The CDR3 DNA sequence: TGTGCCAGTAGCGGGGGAGCGCTCCGTAATGAGCAGTTCTTC. As protein: CASSGGALRNEQFF.

The rearrangement links TRBV9 to TRBJ2-1, with 11 bases lining up with TRBD2. The trim removed 0 bases at V and 7 bases at J, leaving 6 bases unmatched. CDR3 length: 16 amino acids. Germline lookup yields CDR1 SGDLS and CDR2 YYNGEE. The CDR3 loop reads CASSVETSGRGNEQFF. The CDR3 region has the DNA TGTGCCAGCAGCGTAGAAACTAGCGGGAGAGGGAATGAGCAGTTCTTC.

V and J are TRBV30 and TRBJ1-1; D remains ambiguous. V lost 3 bases, J lost 7 bases, and 12 bases lay in between. CDR3 length equals 12 residues. CDR1 and CDR2 from the germline V gene are GTSNPN and SVGIG (reference sequence). The CDR3 here is CAWRGGLDEAFF. DNA for the CDR3: TGTGCCTGGAGAGGTGGGCTCGATGAAGCTTTCTTT. The complete variable domain, with remaining parts taken from reference TRBV30 and TRBJ1-1, reads SQTIHQWPATLVQPVGSPLSLECTVEGTSNPNLYWYRQAAGRGLQLLFYSVGIGQISSEVPQNLSASRPQDRQFILSSKKLLLSDSGFYLCAWRGGLDEAFFGQGTRLTVV.

This rearrangement joins TRBV28 to TRBJ1-2; TRBD1 is a possible D gene (5 bases). The CDR3 length is 15 residues. Germline CDR1 MDHEN, CDR2 SYDVKM. V dropped 8 bases and J dropped 4 bases, with 20 bases sitting between them. The CDR3 coding sequence is TGTGCCAGCCTCCAGATGGGGGGGGGTGGCTATGGCTACACCTTC. Translation: CASLQMGGGGYGYTF.

The chain is built from TRBV4-2 and TRBJ1-3; TRBD1 aligns across 8 bases. With V trimmed by 1 base and J by 0 bases, 5 bases remained unmatched. Germline V CDR1 and CDR2: LGHNA, YNFKEQ. The CDR3 consists of 17 residues. Here the CDR3 DNA reads TGTGCCAGCAGCCAAGGCTTAGACAGGGGCTCTGGAAACACCATATATTTT. Translated, it gives CASSQGLDRGSGNTIYF.

This clone was seen a handful of times. The chain has TRBV28 and TRBJ2-7; the D gene is possibly TRBD2 (6 bases). CDR1 is MDHEN, CDR2 SYDVKM, per germline. V lost 6 bases and J lost 0, with 12 bases in between. The CDR3 sequence is 14 residues long. The CDR3: CASSREPSSYEQYF. CDR3 bases: TGTGCCAGCAGCCGGGAGCCGAGCTCCTACGAGCAGTACTTC.

This clone was counted only a few times. The chain joins TRBV2 to TRBJ1-6; D perhaps matches TRBD1 (6 bases). The V and J ends lost 1 base and 9 bases respectively, with 19 bases between them. The CDR3 is made up of 17 amino acids. Germline loops: CDR1 SNHLY, CDR2 FYNNEI. The chain's CDR3 is CASSEEPFPQGFSPLHF. In nucleotides, the CDR3 is TGTGCCAGCAGTGAAGAGCCCTTCCCACAGGGTTTTTCACCCCTCCACTTT.

J is TRBJ2-2 and V is TRBV4-2, with D perhaps TRBD1 (6 bases). V was cut by 1 base and J by 6 bases, with 15 bases left in between. The CDR3 has 16 amino acids. Germline loops: CDR1 LGHNA, CDR2 YNFKEQ. The CDR3 DNA sequence: TGTGCCAGCAGCCAAGCCGAAACTTGGGGGCCCGGGGAGCTGTTTTTT. Protein: CASSQAETWGPGELFF.

The gene calls are TRBV9 and TRBJ2-1; 11 nucleotides agree with TRBD2. Germline CDR1 and CDR2: SGDLS and YYNGEE. CDR3 length: 15 amino acids. V gave up 0 bases and J gave up 9 bases; unmatched junction bases: 5. CDR3 sequence reads: CASSVEVAGGSEQFF. The CDR3 nucleotides read TGTGCCAGCAGCGTAGAGGTAGCGGGAGGGAGTGAGCAGTTCTTC.

This rearrangement joins TRBV4-3 to TRBJ1-4; 9 bases align to TRBD1. Germline CDR1 and CDR2: LGHNA and YSLEER. The CDR3 is 15 amino acids. With V trimmed by 1 base and J by 10 bases, 7 bases remained unmatched. CDR3 in amino acids: CASSQVADRGGKLFF. The CDR3 DNA follows: TGCGCCAGCAGCCAAGTGGCGGACAGGGGTGGAAAACTGTTTTTT.

This clone was counted a single time. This chain joins TRBV20-1 and TRBJ1-1; D is uncertain. This CDR3 spans 11 amino acids. Trimming removed 0 bases at V and 8 bases at J, with 7 bases between. Germline V CDR1 and CDR2: DFQATT, SNEGSKA (reference sequence). CDR3 in amino acids: CSARDSGEAFF. The CDR3 DNA reads as TGCAGTGCTAGAGACTCTGGCGAAGCTTTCTTT.

This chain links TRBV10-3 with TRBJ2-2; the match to TRBD2 covers 8 bases. Germline V gives CDR1 ENHRY, CDR2 SYGVKD. Trimming at V came to 6 bases and at J to 5 bases, leaving 5 bases not matched to a gene. The CDR3 loop spans 14 amino acids. This chain's CDR3 is CAIRPGLETGELFF. The CDR3 DNA is TGTGCCATCAGACCGGGACTAGAAACCGGGGAGCTGTTTTTT.

CDR3 nucleotide sequence: TGTGCCAGTAGTATCATAGAGGGTAACACCGGGGAGCTGTTTTTT. This gives the protein CASSIIEGNTGELFF. V usage is TRBV19 and J usage is TRBJ2-2, with a tentative D call TRBD2 (5 bases). The CDR3 has 15 residues. V was trimmed by 3 bases and J by 2 bases, leaving 10 bases between them. Germline CDR1 LNHDA, CDR2 SQIVND (reference sequence).

This chain connects TRBV19 to TRBJ1-3; 7 nucleotides align to TRBD1. The trim removed 5 bases at V and 4 bases at J, leaving 5 bases unmatched. The CDR3 spans 14 residues. CDR1 and CDR2 (germline): LNHDA, SQIVND (reference sequence). CDR3 loop: CASSPGTVGNTIYF. Written as DNA, the CDR3 is TGTGCCAGTAGTCCCGGGACAGTCGGAAACACCATATATTTT.

This clone was counted a few times. The V gene is TRBV3-1 (or the pseudogene TRBV3-2), the J gene TRBJ2-7; D is ambiguous. Trimming pared 3 bases from V and 3 bases from J, leaving 12 bases between. The germline CDR1 and CDR2 sequences are LGHDT and YNNKEL (reference sequence). The CDR3 extends over 14 amino acids. The CDR3 loop is CASSHPPRNYEQYF. The CDR3 nucleotides read TGTGCCAGCAGCCATCCCCCGAGAAACTACGAGCAGTACTTC.